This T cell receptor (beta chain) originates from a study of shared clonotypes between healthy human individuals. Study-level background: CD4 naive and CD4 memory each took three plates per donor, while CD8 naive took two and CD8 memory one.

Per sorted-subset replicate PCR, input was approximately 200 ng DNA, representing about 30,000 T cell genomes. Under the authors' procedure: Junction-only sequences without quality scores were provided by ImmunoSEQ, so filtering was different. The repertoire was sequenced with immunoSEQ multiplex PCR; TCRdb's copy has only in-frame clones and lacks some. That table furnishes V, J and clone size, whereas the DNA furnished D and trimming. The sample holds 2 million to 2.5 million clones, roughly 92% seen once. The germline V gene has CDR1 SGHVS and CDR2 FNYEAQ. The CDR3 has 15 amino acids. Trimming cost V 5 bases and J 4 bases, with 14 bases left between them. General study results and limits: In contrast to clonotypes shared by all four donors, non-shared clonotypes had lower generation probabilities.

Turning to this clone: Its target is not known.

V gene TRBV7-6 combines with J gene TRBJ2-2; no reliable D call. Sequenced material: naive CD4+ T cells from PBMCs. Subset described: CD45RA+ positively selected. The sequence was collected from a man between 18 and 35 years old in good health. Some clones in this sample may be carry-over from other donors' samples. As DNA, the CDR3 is TGTGCCAGCAGCCCGACCGGGCCCCCCACCGGGGAGCTGTTTTTT. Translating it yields CASSPTGPPTGELFF.